Listed here are 28 T cell receptor beta chains from one sample, sequenced in a study of control samples from healthy donors and cancer patients. The table came from immunoSEQ multiplex PCR; TCRdb's copy has only in-frame clones and leaves some out. The profile shows over 120,000 clones, just under 95% of them singletons. Sequenced input: PBMCs. These receptors were obtained from a man aged 55 to 70 with colorectal cancer.

The chain recombines TRBV5-1 with TRBJ1-2, with 7 positions matching TRBD1. The J segment lost 4 bases and the V segment lost 0 bases, leaving 6 bases of the junction unmatched. The CDR3 has 15 residues. Germline V lookup: CDR1 SGHRS, CDR2 YFSETQ. CDR3 residues: CASSLAGTAVYGYTF. For the CDR3, the DNA is TGCGCCAGCAGCTTGGCCGGGACAGCAGTCTATGGCTACACCTTC. The whole variable domain, filled in from reference TRBV5-1 and TRBJ1-2, reads KAGVTQTPRYLIKTRGQQVTLSCSPISGHRSVSWYQQTPGQGLQFLFEYFSETQRNKGNFPGRFSGRQFSNSRSEMNVSTLELGDSALYLCASSLAGTAVYGYTFGSGTRLTVV.

V usage is TRBV5-1 and J usage is TRBJ2-7, with a tentative D call TRBD1 (8 bases). The germline V gene encodes CDR1 SGHRS and CDR2 YFSETQ. Trimming cost V 4 bases and J 3 bases, with 17 bases left between them. The CDR3 is made up of 15 amino acids. The CDR3 DNA reads TGCGCCAGCAGCCAACCACAGGGGGGGTTCTACGAGCAGTACTTC. Amino acids: CASSQPQGGFYEQYF.

The V gene is TRBV11-1, the J gene TRBJ1-6; 9 positions agree with TRBD1. The CDR3 has 14 residues. With V trimmed by 3 bases and J by 8 bases, 2 bases remained unmatched. The germline gives CDR1 SGHAT, CDR2 FQDESV (reference sequence). The DNA for the CDR3 is TGTGCCAGCAGCTTGGACAGGGGAGATTCACCCCTCCACTTT. Translation: CASSLDRGDSPLHF.

This chain connects TRBV19 to TRBJ1-1, with D hard to call. CDR1 and CDR2 from the germline V gene are LNHDA and SQIVND (reference sequence). The CDR3 consists of 13 residues. Trimming took 4 bases from V and 1 from J, leaving 7 bases between them. CDR3 protein: CASSTRRNTEAFF. The CDR3, as DNA: TGTGCCAGTAGTACCAGGAGGAACACTGAAGCTTTCTTT.

V gene TRBV3-1 (or the pseudogene TRBV3-2) combines with J gene TRBJ2-1, with 7 nucleotides matching TRBD2. The germline gives CDR1 LGHDT, CDR2 YNNKEL (reference sequence). After removal of 1 base from V and 1 base from J, the junction contained 4 bases not matched to a gene. This CDR3 comprises 16 residues. CDR3 nucleotide sequence: TGTGCCAGCAGCCAAGTAAGCGGGGTGTCCTACAATGAGCAGTTCTTC. Residues: CASSQVSGVSYNEQFF.

J is TRBJ2-7 and V is TRBV4-3; TRBD1 might be the D (7 bases). In germline, CDR1 is LGHNA, CDR2 YSLEER. Trimming pared 0 bases from V and 9 bases from J, leaving 24 bases between. The CDR3 is made up of 17 amino acids. The CDR3 DNA sequence: TGCGCCAGCAGCCAAGATTCCCCGCGGGACAGCCTTCGTGCGCAGTACTTC. Encoded protein: CASSQDSPRDSLRAQYF.

V gene TRBV5-1 combines with J gene TRBJ2-5; TRBD2 matches at 14 bases. The CDR3 totals 17 residues. V trimming: 0 bases; J trimming: 5 bases; junction bases outside the gene matches: 6. The V gene's germline CDR1 is SGHRS and CDR2 YFSETQ. In DNA, the CDR3 is TGCGCCAGCAGCTTGGAACGACTAGCGGGGGGGCAGGAGACCCAGTACTTC. Translated: CASSLERLAGGQETQYF.

The V call is TRBV11-3, the J call TRBJ2-7, with D maybe TRBD1 (5 bases). CDR1 and CDR2 from the germline V gene are SGHNT and YENEEA. Trimming took off 5 bases at V and 3 bases at J, with 14 bases between the two ends. The CDR3 has 14 amino acids. The DNA of the CDR3 is TGTGCCAGCAGCAAGGACACCGTTGACTACGAGCAGTACTTC. Its protein is CASSKDTVDYEQYF.

Concerning this clone itself: A junction boundary mismatches the germline segment, possibly from a read error. The gene calls are TRBV28 and TRBJ2-5; TRBD1 or TRBD2 may be the D gene (5 bases each). The CDR3 is 13 amino acids. Germline assignment: CDR1 MDHEN and CDR2 SYDVKM. The CDR3 sequence is CATSNSGTETQYF. As DNA, the CDR3 is TGTGCCACCAGTAATTCAGGGACCGAGACCCAGTACTTC.

The chain has TRBV5-6 and TRBJ1-5, with TRBD1 identical over 9 bases. The V gene end was trimmed by 3 bases and the J gene end by 0 bases; junction bases not matched to a gene: 4. The CDR3 spans 16 residues. Germline lookup yields CDR1 SGHDT and CDR2 YYEEEE. The CDR3 sequence is CASSWGTGTSNQPQHF. Here the CDR3 DNA reads TGTGCCAGCAGCTGGGGGACAGGGACTAGCAATCAGCCCCAGCATTTT.

The genes are TRBV15 and TRBJ2-1; D assignment may be TRBD1 or TRBD2 (5 bases each). The CDR3 runs to 17 residues. CDR1 LNHNV and CDR2 YYDKDF come from the germline V gene (reference sequence). V dropped 0 bases and J dropped 5 bases, with 17 bases sitting between them. CDR3: CATSRDAGTFTDNEQFF. Here the CDR3 DNA reads TGTGCCACCAGCAGAGACGCCGGGACCTTTACCGACAATGAGCAGTTCTTC.

The CDR3 loop is CSAIATDTQYF. CDR3 bases: TGCAGTGCTATCGCGACAGATACGCAGTATTTT. The chain carries TRBV20-1 and TRBJ2-3; no definite D call. Germline V gives CDR1 DFQATT, CDR2 SNEGSKA (reference sequence). The CDR3 consists of 11 residues. Trimming left V 4 bases short and J 3 bases short, with 5 bases between.

This clone was seen a single time. The chain is built from TRBV4-1 and TRBJ1-1, with D perhaps TRBD1 (5 bases). Trimming left V 0 bases short and J 8 bases short, with 16 bases between. CDR3 length equals 15 residues. The germline V gene has CDR1 MGHRA and CDR2 YSYEKL. CDR3 residues: CASSQEGGALREAFF. CDR3 bases: TGCGCCAGCAGCCAAGAAGGTGGGGCCCTTAGGGAAGCTTTCTTT.

CDR3 in amino acids: CASSPGPSRGLSGNTIYF. The DNA for the CDR3 is TGTGCCAGCTCACCAGGGCCATCGAGGGGCTTAAGTGGAAACACCATATATTTT. The rearrangement joins TRBV18 to TRBJ1-3; the D gene is possibly TRBD1 (5 bases). CDR1 is KGHSH and CDR2 is LQKENI in the germline V gene. This CDR3 has 18 residues. The V end was cut by 2 bases, the J end by 3 bases, with 20 bases between.

This chain connects TRBV10-3 to TRBJ1-2; maybe TRBD1 (6 bases). This CDR3 is built from 12 residues. The V and J ends lost 4 bases and 7 bases respectively, with 10 bases between them. Germline V gene sequence: CDR1 ENHRY, CDR2 SYGVKD. CDR3 nucleotide sequence: TGTGCCATCAGTGCACAGACAGGTGGCTACACCTTC. Amino acids: CAISAQTGGYTF.

The chain combines TRBV10-2 with TRBJ2-4; D assignment may be TRBD1 or TRBD2 (5 bases each). The CDR3 loop spans 16 amino acids. CDR1 and CDR2 from the germline V gene are WSHSY and SAAADI. Trimming pared 0 bases from V and 5 bases from J, leaving 14 bases between. The DNA of the CDR3 is TGCGCCAGCAGTGAGTCGTCAGGGTTGGGGGAAAACATTCAGTACTTC. Translated: CASSESSGLGENIQYF.

This chain uses TRBV27 with TRBJ2-3, with TRBD1 as a possible D gene (5 bases). V was pared by 7 bases and J by 6 bases, with 14 bases between. The CDR3 covers 13 residues. CDR1 is MNHEY, CDR2 SMNVEV, per germline (reference sequence). The CDR3 nucleotides read TGTGCCAGCATGGGGCCACGGTCGGATACGCAGTATTTT. Protein: CASMGPRSDTQYF.

This chain links TRBV6-2 or TRBV6-3 with TRBJ1-3; 7 bases line up with TRBD1. V dropped 6 bases and J dropped 10; count of bases not matched to a gene: 9. The CDR3 spans 13 residues. Germline lookup yields CDR1 MNHEY and CDR2 SVGEGT. The CDR3 region is CASSPGQRPTIYF. Here the CDR3 DNA reads TGTGCCAGCAGCCCGGGACAGCGTCCAACCATATATTTT.

The chain combines TRBV19 with TRBJ2-4; 7 bases map to TRBD1. This CDR3 spans 14 amino acids. V shed 7 bases and J 3 bases; nucleotides not matched to a gene: 6. In germline, CDR1 is LNHDA, CDR2 SQIVND (reference sequence). CDR3 DNA: TGTGCCAGTAAAAGCCGGGACAGCAAAAACATTCAGTACTTC. This gives the protein CASKSRDSKNIQYF.

This clone appeared once. The CDR3 DNA follows: TGCAGTGCTAGTTCGGGGGGGTATAATTCACCCCTCCACTTT. The encoded protein is CSASSGGYNSPLHF. The rearrangement links TRBV20-1 to TRBJ1-6; possible D gene TRBD1, 5 bases. The germline V and J ends were trimmed by 3 bases and 4 bases, with 10 bases remaining between them. This CDR3 spans 14 amino acids. Germline loops: CDR1 DFQATT, CDR2 SNEGSKA (reference sequence).

J is TRBJ2-1 and V is TRBV2, with 8 bases matching TRBD1. CDR3 length: 16 residues. The V segment lost 3 bases and the J segment 8 bases; nucleotides outside the gene matches: 12. In germline, CDR1 is SNHLY, CDR2 FYNNEI. The CDR3 DNA reads TGTGCCAGCAGTGAGAGGGGCCAGGGGGCGCGGGATGAGCAGTTCTTC. It encodes CASSERGQGARDEQFF.

The rearrangement links TRBV30 to TRBJ1-2, with D uncertain. Trimming took off 1 base at V and 1 base at J, with 7 bases between the two ends. Per the germline V gene, CDR1 is GTSNPN and CDR2 is SVGIG (reference sequence). The CDR3 runs to 13 residues. CDR3 region: CAWSAGLNYGYTF. The CDR3 DNA is TGTGCCTGGAGTGCCGGACTTAACTATGGCTACACCTTC.

This clone is a singleton in its sample. The chain uses TRBV3-1 (or the pseudogene TRBV3-2) and TRBJ2-7; D possibly corresponds to TRBD2 (5 bases). The V end lost 4 bases, the J end lost 1 base, and 8 bases lay between the germline ends. CDR3 length: 13 amino acids. Looked up from germline, CDR1 is LGHDT and CDR2 is YNNKEL (reference sequence). The CDR3 bases are TGTGCCAGCAGCCCCGGGGTATCCTACGAGCAGTACTTC. This gives the protein CASSPGVSYEQYF.

This chain connects TRBV3-1 (or the pseudogene TRBV3-2) to TRBJ1-1; D call uncertain. CDR3 length: 13 amino acids. The ends were cut back, 2 bases at V and 5 bases at J, with 9 bases in the middle. The V gene's germline CDR1 is LGHDT and CDR2 YNNKEL (reference sequence). CDR3 residues: CASSQFRATEAFF. The CDR3 bases are TGTGCCAGCAGCCAATTTCGGGCGACTGAAGCTTTCTTT.

The genes are TRBV10-3 and TRBJ1-1, with 8 bases matching TRBD1. The J segment lost 3 bases and the V segment lost 4 bases, leaving 4 bases of the junction unmatched. Germline CDR1 is ENHRY and CDR2 is SYGVKD. This CDR3 has 14 amino acids. In nucleotides, the CDR3 is TGTGCCATCAGTGCAGGGGGCAGGGACACTGAAGCTTTCTTT. Its protein is CAISAGGRDTEAFF.

V gene TRBV6-2 or TRBV6-3 combines with J gene TRBJ1-2; possibly TRBD1 for D (5 bases). This CDR3 is built from 13 residues. The V end was cut by 0 bases, the J end by 8 bases, with 10 bases between. Germline V gene data show CDR1 as MNHEY and CDR2 as SVGEGT. This CDR3 reads CASSYSQGGGYTF. The DNA for the CDR3 is TGTGCCAGCAGTTACTCGCAGGGAGGAGGCTACACCTTC.

The genes are TRBV19 and TRBJ2-3; 12 nucleotides match TRBD1. The J segment lost 4 bases and the V segment lost 6 bases, leaving 5 bases of the junction unmatched. CDR3 length: 15 residues. Germline-derived CDR1 and CDR2 are LNHDA and SQIVND (reference sequence). CDR3 protein: CASRSGTGGPDTQYF. The CDR3 DNA is TGTGCCAGTAGGTCCGGGACAGGGGGCCCAGATACGCAGTATTTT.

The V and J genes are TRBV5-1 and TRBJ2-3, with D perhaps given as TRBD1 or TRBD2 (5 bases each). This CDR3 is built from 13 residues. V lost 6 bases and J lost 5, with 13 bases in between. CDR1 SGHRS and CDR2 YFSETQ come from the germline V gene. This CDR3 reads CASTSLGEDTQYF. In DNA form, the CDR3 reads TGCGCCAGCACCTCCTTGGGGGAAGATACGCAGTATTTT.